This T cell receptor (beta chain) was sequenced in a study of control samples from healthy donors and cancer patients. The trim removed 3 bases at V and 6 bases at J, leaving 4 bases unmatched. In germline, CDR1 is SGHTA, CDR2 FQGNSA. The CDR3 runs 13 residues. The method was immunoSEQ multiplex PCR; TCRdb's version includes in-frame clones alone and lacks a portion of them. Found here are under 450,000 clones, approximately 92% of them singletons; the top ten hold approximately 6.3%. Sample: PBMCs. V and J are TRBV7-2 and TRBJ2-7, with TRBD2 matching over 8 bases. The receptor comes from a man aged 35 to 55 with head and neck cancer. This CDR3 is CASSFGAGGEQYF. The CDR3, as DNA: TGTGCCAGCAGCTTCGGGGCGGGGGGCGAGCAGTACTTC.